The 27 T cell receptor beta chains given below trace back to one sample, sequenced in a study of T cells in Graves' hyperthyroidism and ophthalmopathy. Amplification of TCR beta CDR3 regions was performed using RNA transcripts as template. First-round RT-PCR of the TCR CDR3 relied on the HTBI primer set. TCRdb itself ran the multiplex PCR reads through MiXCR, one entry per CDR3 protein. The sample shows hundreds of thousands of distinct CDR3 sequences, around 46% of them seen only once. The specimen was peripheral blood or thyroid tissue (not recorded which). These receptors came from a woman in her late teens or twenties with Graves' hyperthyroidism.

The rearrangement uses TRBV7-2 and TRBJ2-7; 7 bases match TRBD2. This CDR3 region has 14 residues. J was trimmed by 6 bases and V by 5 bases; bases with no gene match: 10. CDR1 SGHTA and CDR2 FQGNSA come from the germline V gene. The CDR3 is CASSVTGGSREQYF. The CDR3 DNA is TGTGCCAGCAGCGTGACCGGGGGGTCCCGCGAGCAGTACTTC.

V is TRBV25-1 and J is TRBJ2-7; 12 bases are shared with TRBD2. The germline CDR1 and CDR2 sequences are MGHDK and SYGVNS. The CDR3 sequence is 18 residues long. Trimming removed 4 bases from V and 5 bases from J; junction bases left unmatched: 15. The CDR3 coding sequence is TGTGCCAGCAGTGCGCACCACCCTACTAGCGGGAGGTTGGACGAGCAGTACTTC. This translates into CASSAHHPTSGRLDEQYF.

This clonotype was found a few times. One end of the junction fails to match germline, which may point to a read error. The rearrangement links TRBV7-2 to TRBJ2-7; possible D gene TRBD1, 6 bases. Germline values: CDR1 SGHTA, CDR2 FQGNSA. The CDR3 totals 15 residues. CDR3 protein: CASSPGEQGTYEQYF. As DNA, the CDR3 is TGCGCCAGCAGCCCAGGGGAACAAGGGACCTACGAGCAGTACTTC.

The rearrangement joins TRBV7-9 to TRBJ2-3; D is perhaps TRBD2 (6 bases). V lost 7 bases, J lost 4 bases, and 21 bases lay in between. The germline V gene has CDR1 SEHNR and CDR2 FQNEAQ (reference sequence). The CDR3 contains 16 residues. CDR3 region: CASNPAGQGEADTQYF. Here the CDR3 DNA reads TGTGCCAGCAACCCAGCGGGCCAGGGCGAGGCAGATACGCAGTATTTT.

The rearrangement uses TRBV20-1 and TRBJ2-2; 9 bases are shared with TRBD2. Unmatched junction bases numbered 15, after V lost 6 bases and J lost 7 bases. Germline V gene sequence: CDR1 DFQATT, CDR2 SNEGSKA (reference sequence). The CDR3 length is 16 residues. The CDR3 coding sequence is TGCAGTGCCCCAATGGGTAGCGGGAGTGTTAACGGGGAGCTGTTTTTT. It yields the protein CSAPMGSGSVNGELFF.

In this sample, this clonotype turned up many times. The chain uses TRBV15 and TRBJ1-4; D gene ambiguous. Deletions cut 8 bases from V and 5 bases from J, with 9 bases between. In germline, CDR1 is LNHNV, CDR2 YYDKDF (reference sequence). The length of the CDR3 is 12 residues. The CDR3 sequence is CATGGPNEKLFF. Here the CDR3 DNA reads TGTGCCACCGGAGGCCCCAATGAAAAACTGTTTTTT.

As concerns this clonotype: Given a much more abundant clone one base away, this may be a read error. The conserved final phenylalanine or tryptophan is absent from the CDR3, which likely points to a read error. The chain couples TRBV24-1 to TRBJ2-5; D is possibly TRBD1 or TRBD2 (6 bases each). Between the trimmed V and J ends, which lost 5 bases and 5 bases, there was a span of 8 bases. Looked up from germline, CDR1 is KGHDR and CDR2 is SFDVKD. The CDR3 is 12 amino acids. This chain's CDR3 is CATSGGAETQYL. In DNA form, the CDR3 reads TGTGCCACCAGTGGGGGGGCGGAGACCCAGTACCTC.

About this clonotype: Without the conserved terminal phenylalanine or tryptophan, this CDR3 likely stems from a read error. Because the CDR3's place on the DNA is in doubt, the DNA is left out and the CDR3 is given as listed by TCRdb. J is TRBJ2-1 and V is TRBV2; the D call of TRBD1 is as the table states it, not checked on the DNA. Germline CDR1 is SNHLY and CDR2 is FYNNEI. Ends included, the CDR3 has 8 residues. The CDR3 sequence is CAISGQGI.

The table lists this clonotype with many counts. This rearrangement joins TRBV7-2 to TRBJ1-5, with no clear D. The germline gives CDR1 SGHTA, CDR2 FQGNSA. The CDR3 sequence is 13 residues long. Trimming removed 4 bases from V and 7 bases from J, with 11 bases in between. The CDR3 here is CASSSGRNQPQHF. The CDR3 nucleotides are TGTGCCAGCAGCTCCGGACGGAACCAGCCCCAGCATTTT.

The V call is TRBV6-6, the J call TRBJ2-7, with 11 bases that match TRBD2. The CDR3 is 15 amino acids. J was trimmed by 3 bases and V by 4 bases; bases with no gene match: 5. Germline V gene data show CDR1 as MNHNY and CDR2 as SVGAGI (reference sequence). The CDR3 loop reads CASSSIGTSGYEQYF. CDR3 nucleotides: TGTGCCAGCAGTTCCATCGGGACTAGCGGCTACGAGCAGTACTTC.

The genes are TRBV7-2 and TRBJ2-7; D gene ambiguous. The V and J ends lost 1 base and 2 bases respectively, with 12 bases between them. Germline lookup yields CDR1 SGHTA and CDR2 FQGNSA. The CDR3 loop spans 15 amino acids. CDR3 DNA: TGTGCCAGCAGCTTAGATCAAACATTTACCTACGAGCAGTACTTC. This translates into CASSLDQTFTYEQYF.

This clonotype was counted ten times or more. The J gene is TRBJ1-2, the V gene TRBV29-1; no clear D gene. Trimming cost V 3 bases and J 3 bases, with 8 bases left between them. This CDR3 is built from 12 residues. In germline, CDR1 is SQVTM, CDR2 ANQGSEA. The CDR3: CSVEYGYYGYTF. The CDR3 DNA follows: TGCAGCGTTGAGTACGGGTACTATGGCTACACCTTC.

This clonotype was observed at least ten times. The chain carries TRBV10-2 and TRBJ1-5; D ambiguous. CDR1 and CDR2 from the germline V gene are WSHSY and SAAADI. CDR3 length: 13 amino acids. The V gene lost 7 bases and the J gene lost 0 bases, with 7 bases spanning the gap. The CDR3 loop reads CASTVSSNQPQHF. DNA for the CDR3: TGCGCCAGCACAGTTTCTAGCAATCAGCCCCAGCATTTT.

The V gene is TRBV9, the J gene TRBJ2-7, with TRBD2 matching over 14 bases. The V segment lost 4 bases and the J segment 6 bases; nucleotides outside the gene matches: 6. There are 15 residues in the CDR3. Looked up from germline, CDR1 is SGDLS and CDR2 is YYNGEE. DNA of the CDR3: TGTGCCAGCAGCATGGGACTAGCGGGGGTGGGCGAGCAGTACTTC. Protein: CASSMGLAGVGEQYF.

The V call is TRBV5-1, the J call TRBJ1-5, with D tentatively TRBD1 (5 bases). Germline lookup yields CDR1 SGHRS and CDR2 YFSETQ. The CDR3 has 14 amino acids. Trimming left V 0 bases short and J 7 bases short, with 11 bases between. CDR3 amino acids: CASSLEGGAQPQHF. The CDR3 DNA reads TGCGCCAGCAGCTTGGAAGGTGGGGCCCAGCCCCAGCATTTT.

This clonotype has more than one count but fewer than ten. This chain joins TRBV12-3 or TRBV12-4 and TRBJ1-5; D is perhaps TRBD1 (5 bases). The CDR3 consists of 16 residues. V lost 6 bases and J 0 bases, leaving 15 bases between the germline ends. CDR3 nucleotides: TGTGCCAGCAGCTCACGCGGGGCTTATAGCAATCAGCCCCAGCATTTT. Residues: CASSSRGAYSNQPQHF.

In this sample, this clonotype turned up once. The chain joins TRBV29-1 to TRBJ2-7; 7 bases agree with TRBD1. The J segment lost 3 bases and the V segment lost 4 bases, leaving 18 bases of the junction unmatched. Germline values: CDR1 SQVTM, CDR2 ANQGSEA. The CDR3 contains 17 residues. Here the CDR3 DNA reads TGCAGCGTTGCGGCCAGCAATCCCAGGGCAGGGGGCTACGAGCAGTACTTC. Amino acid sequence: CSVAASNPRAGGYEQYF.

This clonotype appeared once. The genes are TRBV20-1 and TRBJ2-7, with 15 bases identical to TRBD2. The CDR3 consists of 15 residues. V shed 6 bases and J 5 bases; nucleotides not matched to a gene: 8. Germline V gene lookup returns CDR1 DFQATT and CDR2 SNEGSKA (reference sequence). In nucleotides, the CDR3 is TGCAGTGCACGTGGACTAGCGGGAGGGCCCCACGAGCAGTACTTC. Its protein is CSARGLAGGPHEQYF.

This clonotype was found a few times. The CDR3: CASSYGYQETQYF. The CDR3 DNA is TGTGCCAGCAGTTATGGGTACCAAGAGACCCAGTACTTC. V is TRBV6-6 and J is TRBJ2-5, with D hard to call. Germline CDR1 is MNHNY and CDR2 is SVGAGI (reference sequence). The CDR3 length is 13 residues. Trimming shortened V by 3 bases and J by 0 bases, and 5 bases separated the two germline ends.

A note on this clonotype: The CDR3 does not close with the conserved phenylalanine or tryptophan, likely indicating a read error. This chain links TRBV29-1 with TRBJ1-2; 7 bases align to TRBD1. This CDR3 spans 14 amino acids. Germline V lookup: CDR1 SQVTM, CDR2 ANQGSEA. After removal of 8 bases from V and 2 bases from J, the junction contained 11 bases not matched to a gene. CDR3 sequence (DNA): TGCAGCACCTTATCGGGGACAGAGAACTATGGCTACACCCTC. This sequence encodes CSTLSGTENYGYTL.

The chain recombines TRBV6-6 with TRBJ1-3; weak D call: TRBD1 (6 bases). The CDR3 length is 14 residues. V shed 6 bases and J shed 0 bases, with 9 bases lying between them. Germline V gene sequence: CDR1 MNHNY, CDR2 SVGAGI (reference sequence). The CDR3 reads CASRKQGSGNTIYF. The CDR3 DNA sequence: TGTGCCAGCAGGAAACAGGGCTCTGGAAACACCATATATTTT.

This clonotype was seen a handful of times. The rearrangement joins TRBV20-1 to TRBJ1-1, with TRBD1 as a possible D gene (6 bases). Between the trimmed V and J ends, which lost 0 bases and 7 bases, there was a span of 15 bases. CDR1 is DFQATT and CDR2 is SNEGSKA in the germline V gene (reference sequence). The CDR3 has 14 residues. The CDR3 here is CSARDRGGRIEAFF. The CDR3 DNA is TGCAGTGCTAGAGATCGGGGGGGCCGAATTGAAGCTTTCTTT.

About this clonotype: At one of its ends the junction is not consistent with the germline gene, which may arise from a read error. The chain employs TRBV7-2 and TRBJ1-1; D may be TRBD1 (5 bases). CDR3 length: 14 amino acids. Germline loops: CDR1 SGHTA, CDR2 FQGNSA. The CDR3 reads CASSLWVGPTEALF. The CDR3 DNA reads as TGTGCCAGCAGCTTATGGGTGGGGCCAACTGAAGCTCTCTTT.

The chain recombines TRBV25-1 with TRBJ1-2; possible D gene TRBD1, 5 bases. Germline CDR1 is MGHDK and CDR2 is SYGVNS. V lost 2 bases and J 6 bases, leaving 10 bases between the germline ends. The CDR3 is made up of 13 amino acids. CDR3 nucleotides: TGTGCCAGCAGTGAAGGGGGTGCCGATGGCTACACCTTC. Residues: CASSEGGADGYTF.

This clonotype was observed a few times. This chain connects TRBV29-1 to TRBJ2-2; TRBD2 matches 13 bases. V shed 6 bases, J shed 5 bases, and the junction held 6 bases outside the gene matches. In germline, CDR1 is SQVTM, CDR2 ANQGSEA. This CDR3 contains 15 residues. The CDR3 coding sequence is TGCAGCGTCGGACTAGCGGGAGAGCGGACCGGGGAGCTGTTTTTT. As protein: CSVGLAGERTGELFF.

As regards this clonotype: This is likely a read error, given that the CDR3 carries no conserved phenylalanine or tryptophan at its end. The limits of the CDR3 on the DNA are not certain, so only TCRdb's listed CDR3 is given. J is TRBJ2-7 and V is TRBV7-2; TRBD1, as called in the table, went unchecked against the DNA. The germline V gene has CDR1 SGHTA and CDR2 FQGNSA. A total of 8 residues make up the CDR3, ends included. The chain's CDR3 is CASSSFTG.

This clonotype appeared many times. This sequence joins TRBV10-3 and TRBJ1-3; 10 bases map to TRBD1. The germline V gene has CDR1 ENHRY and CDR2 SYGVKD. The V and J ends lost 8 bases and 0 bases, in that order; junction bases with no gene match: 7. This CDR3 has 16 amino acids. CDR3 sequence: CAIGTGALVSGNTIYF. In DNA form, the CDR3 reads TGTGCCATCGGGACAGGGGCACTCGTCTCTGGAAACACCATATATTTT.